This TCR beta chain was retrieved from a study of blood T cell repertoires in COVID-19 (dated by TCRdb to the early 2020s). Regarding the complete study: Collaborator samples came from the United States, Italy and Spain and covered acute and convalescent phases of COVID-19. The repertoires were released in a freely available public database intended as a resource for research on the immune response to SARS-CoV-2. Samples were obtained from the ongoing ImmuneRACE study (first 160 participants) and from about 1,300 subjects provided by 6 global collaborators. The prospective study material was composed of cDNA or gDNA derived from T cells, B-cell-depleted T cells, or PBMCs. Nearly every sample came with metadata listing a de-identified subject ID, COVID-19 status, age in years and sex. HLA class I and class II types, where available, came from metadata supplied by the sample provider rather than from assay-based typing. Subjects who had been exposed to COVID-19, were actively infected with it, or had recovered from it provided the deeply sampled blood TCRbeta repertoires that made up the dataset.

TCRbeta CDR3 regions were amplified from genomic DNA by means of the immunoSEQ Assay, a bias-controlled multiplex PCR. The authors processed their data as follows. The number of nucleated cells in each sample was estimated by amplification of reference gene primers within the assay. Sequence reads were collapsed and filtered to measure the absolute abundance of every unique TCRbeta CDR3 rearrangement. For each sample, productive Simpson clonality was calculated by taking the square root of Simpson's diversity index across productive rearrangements. Drawn from immuneACCESS, this table holds only the in-frame rearrangements with V and J called that TCRdb kept. Clones are partly lost; checked studies trace under half to an unresolved V gene and leave the rest unexplained. Clone size and the V and J calls come from that table; the DNA yielded D and trimming. The sample profile shows tens of thousands of clones; 86% of them were found once. The ten largest make up approximately 10% of the sample.

Whole blood was collected in K2EDTA tubes by collaborating institutions according to the institutions' own protocols. For TCRbeta analysis, collaborators shipped samples in one of three forms: frozen whole blood, isolated PBMCs, or DNA extracted from either of those sample types. The germline V gene supplies CDR1 SGHTA and CDR2 FQGNSA. The CDR3 holds 17 amino acids from the cysteine to the phenylalanine. The sequence is cut down to CDR3 DNA, 51 bases in frame from base 1. The V end gives up 0 bases and the J end 0 bases, leaving 5 bases in the junction not matched to a gene. The paper as a whole reports these results and caveats: The amount of clinical and demographic metadata varied by source and participant and was provided uncurated.

With regard to this clone: The antigen it binds to is not known. Per-nucleotide qualities are absent, and no much larger clonotype sits a single base away.

The source material was peripheral blood. The source of this sequence is a man in his 70s with active or convalescent COVID-19. The chain links TRBV7-2 with TRBJ1-3, and 7 junctional nucleotides match TRBD1. DNA sequence: TGTGCCAGCAGCTTAGCGGGGACAGTCGGCTCTGGAAACACCATATATTTT. Protein translation: CASSLAGTVGSGNTIYF.